This T cell receptor (beta chain) emerged from a study of blood T cell repertoires in COVID-19. The wider study: Both acute and convalescent COVID-19 samples were obtained from the United States, Italy and Spain. PBMCs, B-cell-depleted T cells, or T cells provided the cDNA or gDNA that made up the material.

The CDR3 loop spans 16 amino acids. Germline V gene data show CDR1 as SGHTS and CDR2 as YDEGEE. With regard to this clone: The junction and the germline gene differ at one end; a read error may be behind it.

Per the authors' pipeline: Counts of nucleated cells, estimated from reference gene primer amplification, were obtained. The protocol was immunoSEQ multiplex PCR, while the TCRdb copy is restricted to in-frame clones and leaves out a portion. Clone size and the V and J calls come from that table; the DNA yielded D and trimming. In the table there are 350,000 to 400,000 clones, roughly 90% of which are singletons. J is TRBJ2-6 and V is TRBV5-8; D is perhaps TRBD1 (5 bases). Material: peripheral blood. The sequence was collected from a man between 18 and 35 years old with active or convalescent COVID-19. The CDR3 spells CASSRRRSSGANVLTF. CDR3 DNA sequence: TGTGCCAGCAGCCGTCGACGGAGCTCTGGGGCCAACGTGCTGACTTTC.